The clone carrying this T cell receptor (beta chain) was seen ten or more times. The entry originates in a study of read filtering for tumor transcriptome and immune sequencing. About the study: After DNase treatment, RNA was made into whole-transcriptome libraries.

From approximately 430 ng of RNA, a library with molecular barcoded alpha/delta and beta/gamma adaptors was made. TCRdb fed the reads into MiXCR, producing one record per CDR3 protein. Among approximately 23,000 distinct CDR3 sequences, 20% were seen once, and the ten largest hold roughly 15%. Sequencing was done on a sample of a population of CD138-negative cells sorted from bone marrow. This receptor was obtained from a donor at least 40 years old with multiple myeloma.

The CDR3 loop is CSARVWGSGDEQYF. In DNA form, the CDR3 reads TGCAGTGCTAGAGTCTGGGGGAGTGGGGACGAGCAGTACTTC. V and J are TRBV20-1 and TRBJ2-7; the D call may be TRBD1 or TRBD2 (5 bases each). Germline assignment: CDR1 DFQATT and CDR2 SNEGSKA (reference sequence). This CDR3 is 14 amino acids long. V lost 1 base to trimming and J lost 5 bases, with 15 bases between them.